This T cell receptor (beta chain) stems from a study of shared clonotypes between healthy human individuals. On the study more broadly: Each donor contributed plates that comprised three CD4 naive, three CD4 memory, two CD8 naive and one CD8 memory.

Some clones are missing from TCRdb's copy, which holds only in-frame ones; the method was immunoSEQ multiplex PCR. The data show 550,000 to 850,000 clones, approximately 79% seen once. CDR1 and CDR2 from the germline V gene are SGHVS and FNYEAQ. V lost 5 bases and J lost 3, with 23 bases in between. CDR3 size: 17 residues. The sequencing sample was made of memory CD4+ T cells sorted from blood. As to subset: CD45RA-negative fraction. The genes are TRBV7-6 and TRBJ2-7, with D maybe TRBD1 (6 bases). The receptor was derived from a woman younger than 45 in good health. The CDR3 region has the DNA TGTGCCAGCAGCCCCGGACAGTCCACCTTAGCATTCTACGAGCAGTACTTC. Translation: CASSPGQSTLAFYEQYF.